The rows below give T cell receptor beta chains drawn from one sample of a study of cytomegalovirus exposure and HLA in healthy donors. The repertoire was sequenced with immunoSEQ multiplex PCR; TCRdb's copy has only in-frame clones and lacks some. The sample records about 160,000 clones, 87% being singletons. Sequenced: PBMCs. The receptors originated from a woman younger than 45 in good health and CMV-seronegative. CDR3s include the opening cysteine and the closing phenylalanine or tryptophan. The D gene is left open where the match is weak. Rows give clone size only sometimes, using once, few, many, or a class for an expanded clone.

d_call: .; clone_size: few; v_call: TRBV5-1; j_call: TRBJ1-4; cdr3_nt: TGCGCCAGCAGGGAGGCGGACTCCACTAATGAAAAACTGTTTTTT; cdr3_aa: CASREADSTNEKLFF
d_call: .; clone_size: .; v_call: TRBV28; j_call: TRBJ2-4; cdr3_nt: TGTGCCAGCAGTTTATCTATCTCCTTAGCCAAAAACATTCAGTACTTC; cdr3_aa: CASSLSISLAKNIQYF
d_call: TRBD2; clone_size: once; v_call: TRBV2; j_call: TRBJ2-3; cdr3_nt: TGTGCCAGCGTGGCTAGCGGTGACACAGATACGCAGTATTTT; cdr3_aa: CASVASGDTDTQYF
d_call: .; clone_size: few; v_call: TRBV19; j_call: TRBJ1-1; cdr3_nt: TGTGCCAGTTCCTCACACTCGGGGAACACTGAAGCTTTCTTT; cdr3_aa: CASSSHSGNTEAFF
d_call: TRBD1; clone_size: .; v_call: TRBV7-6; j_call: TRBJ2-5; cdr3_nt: TGTGCCAGCACCCTCGGGACAGGGGGGGAGACCCAGTACTTC; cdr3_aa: CASTLGTGGETQYF
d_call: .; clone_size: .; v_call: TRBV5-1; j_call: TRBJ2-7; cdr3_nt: TGCGCCAGCAGCTTGACAGGGTCGCCCTACGAGCAGTACTTC; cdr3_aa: CASSLTGSPYEQYF
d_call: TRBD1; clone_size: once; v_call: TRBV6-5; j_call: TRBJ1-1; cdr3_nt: TGTGCCAGCAGTTACTCGGGGACAGCGAACACTGAAGCTTTCTTT; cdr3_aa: CASSYSGTANTEAFF
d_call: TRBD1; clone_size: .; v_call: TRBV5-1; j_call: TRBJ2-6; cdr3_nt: TGCGCCAGCAGCTTAACGACAGGGGTTGGGGCCAACGTCCTGACTTTC; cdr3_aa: CASSLTTGVGANVLTF
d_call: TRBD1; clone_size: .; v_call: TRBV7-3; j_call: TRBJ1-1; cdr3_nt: TGTGCCAGCAGCCCCCAGGGACAGGTAGAAACTGAAGCTTTCTTT; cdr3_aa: CASSPQGQVETEAFF
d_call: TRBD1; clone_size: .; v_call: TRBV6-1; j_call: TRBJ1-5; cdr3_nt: TGTGCCAGCAGTGAAGCCTGGGGACAGGGGTTAGGGCAGCCCCAGCATTTT; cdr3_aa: CASSEAWGQGLGQPQHF
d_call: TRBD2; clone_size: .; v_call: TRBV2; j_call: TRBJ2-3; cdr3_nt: TGTGCCAGCAGTGAACGGCCGGGAGGGCCGACAGATACGCAGTATTTT; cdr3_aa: CASSERPGGPTDTQYF
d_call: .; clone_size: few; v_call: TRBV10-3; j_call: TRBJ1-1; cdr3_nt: TGTGCCATCAGTGCCCGCCCGGGAGACACTGAAGCTTTCTTT; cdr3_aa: CAISARPGDTEAFF
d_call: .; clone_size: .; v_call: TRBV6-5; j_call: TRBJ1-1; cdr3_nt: TGTGCCAGCAGTTACTCAATAACAGGGAACACTGAAGCTTTCTTT; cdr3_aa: CASSYSITGNTEAFF
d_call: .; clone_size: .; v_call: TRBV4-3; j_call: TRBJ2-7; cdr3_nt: TGCGCCAGCAGCCAAGACAAATACAACACCTACGAGCAGTACTTC; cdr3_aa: CASSQDKYNTYEQYF
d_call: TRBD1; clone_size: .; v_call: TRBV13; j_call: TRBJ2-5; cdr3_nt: TGTGCCAGCAGCTTACTTGCCGGGACAGGTCTCCTACGTGAGCAGTACTTC; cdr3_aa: CASSLLAGTGLLREQYF
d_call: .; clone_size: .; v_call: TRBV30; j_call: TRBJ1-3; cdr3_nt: TGTGCCTGGACCCATGTTGTGGGAGACACCATATATTTT; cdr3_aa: CAWTHVVGDTIYF
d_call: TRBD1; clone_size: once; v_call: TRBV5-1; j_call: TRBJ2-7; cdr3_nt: TGCGCCAGCAAGCCGGGACAGGGGGCGCGGGAGCAGTACTTC; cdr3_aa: CASKPGQGAREQYF
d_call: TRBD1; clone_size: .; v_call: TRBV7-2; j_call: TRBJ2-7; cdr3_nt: TGTGCCAGCAGCTTAGGGTACTGGGACAGGGGTATCGAGCAGTACTTC; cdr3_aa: CASSLGYWDRGIEQYF
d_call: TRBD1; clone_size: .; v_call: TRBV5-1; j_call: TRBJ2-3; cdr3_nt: TGCGCCAGCAGCCAACAGGGGGCCGAGCCAGATACGCAGTATTTT; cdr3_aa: CASSQQGAEPDTQYF
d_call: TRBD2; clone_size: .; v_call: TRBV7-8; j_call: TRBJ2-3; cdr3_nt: TGTGCCAGCAGCCTAGGGACTAGCGGGGGCACTAGCACAGATACGCAGTATTTT; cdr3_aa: CASSLGTSGGTSTDTQYF
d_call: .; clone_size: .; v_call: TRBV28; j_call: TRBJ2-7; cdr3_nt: TGTGCCAGCAGTTTAGCGGGACTCAAGTACGAGCAGTACTTC; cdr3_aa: CASSLAGLKYEQYF
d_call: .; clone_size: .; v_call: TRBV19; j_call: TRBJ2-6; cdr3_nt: TGTGCCAGTAGTATAGGAGGGAGAGGCTACTCTGGGGCCAACGTCCTGACTTTC; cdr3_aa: CASSIGGRGYSGANVLTF
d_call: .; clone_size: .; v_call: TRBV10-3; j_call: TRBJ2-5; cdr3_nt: TGTGCCATCAGCCCCCTCGCGGGGGCTACAGAGACCCAGTACTTC; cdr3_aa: CAISPLAGATETQYF
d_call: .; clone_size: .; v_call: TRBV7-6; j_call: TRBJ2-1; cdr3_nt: TGTGCCAGCAGCTTAGCTCTAGCTGCCGCCTACAATGAGCAGTTCTTC; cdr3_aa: CASSLALAAAYNEQFF
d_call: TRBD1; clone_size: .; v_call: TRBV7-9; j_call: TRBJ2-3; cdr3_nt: TGTGCCAGCAGCCTAGGCCAGGGGGAACCCACAGATACGCAGTATTTT; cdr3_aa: CASSLGQGEPTDTQYF